This TCR beta chain was captured by sequencing in a study of blood T cell repertoires in COVID-19. Sequencing used immunoSEQ multiplex PCR; TCRdb keeps in-frame clones, though not all of them. The sample lists 160,000 or so clones; roughly 80% were seen once. Individuals drawn from some 25 US areas were about 18 to 90 years old. The CDR3 is 14 amino acids. Per germline, CDR1 MNHEY and CDR2 SVGAGI. V dropped 6 bases and J dropped 2 bases, with 8 bases sitting between them. This receptor was identified in an older woman who had recovered from COVID-19. The rearrangement joins TRBV6-5 to TRBJ1-6; tentatively, D is TRBD1 (6 bases). The sequenced sample consisted of PBMCs or T cells enriched from blood (not recorded which). The CDR3 DNA follows: TGTGCCAGCAGCACAGGGCCCTATAATTCACCCCTCCACTTT. Its protein is CASSTGPYNSPLHF.